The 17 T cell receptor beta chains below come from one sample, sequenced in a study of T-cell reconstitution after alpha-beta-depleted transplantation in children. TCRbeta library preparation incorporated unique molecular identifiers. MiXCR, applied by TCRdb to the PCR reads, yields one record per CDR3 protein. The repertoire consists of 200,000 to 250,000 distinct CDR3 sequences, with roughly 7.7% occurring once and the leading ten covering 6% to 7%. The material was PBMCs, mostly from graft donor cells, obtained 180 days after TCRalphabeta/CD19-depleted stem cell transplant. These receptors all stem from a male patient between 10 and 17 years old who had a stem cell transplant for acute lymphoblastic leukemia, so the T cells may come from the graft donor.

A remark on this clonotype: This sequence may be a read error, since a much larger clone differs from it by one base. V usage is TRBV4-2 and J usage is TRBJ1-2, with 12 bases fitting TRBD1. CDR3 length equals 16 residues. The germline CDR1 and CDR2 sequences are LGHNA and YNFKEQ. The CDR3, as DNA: TGTGCCAGCAGCCAAGTGGGGACAGGGGGCCTCTCTGGCTGCACCTTC. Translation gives CASSQVGTGGLSGCTF.

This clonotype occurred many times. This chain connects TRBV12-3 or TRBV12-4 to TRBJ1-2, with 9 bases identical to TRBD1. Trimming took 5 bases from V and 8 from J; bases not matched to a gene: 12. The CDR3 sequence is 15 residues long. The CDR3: CASSPSPGQGKGYTF. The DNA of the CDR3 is TGTGCCAGCAGTCCCTCACCGGGACAGGGTAAAGGCTACACCTTC.

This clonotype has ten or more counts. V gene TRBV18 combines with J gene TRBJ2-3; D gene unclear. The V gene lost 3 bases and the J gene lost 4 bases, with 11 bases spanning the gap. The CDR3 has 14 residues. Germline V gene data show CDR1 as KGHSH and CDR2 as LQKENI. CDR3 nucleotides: TGTGCCAGCTCACCTGGCAGGAGTGCAGATACGCAGTATTTT. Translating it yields CASSPGRSADTQYF.

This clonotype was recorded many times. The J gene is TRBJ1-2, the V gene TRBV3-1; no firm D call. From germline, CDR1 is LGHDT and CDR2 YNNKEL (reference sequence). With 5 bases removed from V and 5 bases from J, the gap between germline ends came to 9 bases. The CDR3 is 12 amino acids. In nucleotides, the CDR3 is TGTGCCAGCAGCTACAGAGATTATGGCTACACCTTC. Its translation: CASSYRDYGYTF.

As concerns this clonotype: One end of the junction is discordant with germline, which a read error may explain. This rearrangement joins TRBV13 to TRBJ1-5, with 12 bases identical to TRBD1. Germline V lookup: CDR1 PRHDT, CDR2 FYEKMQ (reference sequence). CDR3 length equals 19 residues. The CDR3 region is CARSLGPGDRGHSNQPQHF. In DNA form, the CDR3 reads TGTGCCCGCAGTTTAGGCCCCGGGGACAGGGGGCATAGCAATCAGCCCCAGCATTTT.

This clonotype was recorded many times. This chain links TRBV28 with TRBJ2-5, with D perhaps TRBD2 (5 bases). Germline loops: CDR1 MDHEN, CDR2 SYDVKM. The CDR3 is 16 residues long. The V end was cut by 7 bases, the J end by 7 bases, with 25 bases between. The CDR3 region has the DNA TGTGCCAGCACCTCCCTCCCGAGGGTCCTGGCGGGGACCCAGTACTTC. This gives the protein CASTSLPRVLAGTQYF. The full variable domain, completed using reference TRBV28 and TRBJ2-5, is DVKVTQSSRYLVKRTGEKVFLECVQDMDHENMFWYRQDPGLGLRLIYFSYDVKMKEKGDIPEGYSVSREKKERFSLILESASTNQTSMYLCASTSLPRVLAGTQYFGPGTRLLVL.

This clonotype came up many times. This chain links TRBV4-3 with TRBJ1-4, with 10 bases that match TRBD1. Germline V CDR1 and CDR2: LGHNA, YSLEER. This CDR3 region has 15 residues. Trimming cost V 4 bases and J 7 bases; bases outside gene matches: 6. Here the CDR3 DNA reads TGCGCCAGCAGCCCCCTGACAGGGGGCGGTGAAAAACTGTTTTTT. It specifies CASSPLTGGGEKLFF.

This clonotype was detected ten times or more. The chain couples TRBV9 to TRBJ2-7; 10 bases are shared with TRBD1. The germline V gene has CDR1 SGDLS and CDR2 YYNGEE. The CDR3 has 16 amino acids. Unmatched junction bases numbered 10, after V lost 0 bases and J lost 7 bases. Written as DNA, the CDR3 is TGTGCCAGCAGCGTAGGCCCGGGACAGGGGCTTCGGGAGCAGTACTTC. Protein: CASSVGPGQGLREQYF.

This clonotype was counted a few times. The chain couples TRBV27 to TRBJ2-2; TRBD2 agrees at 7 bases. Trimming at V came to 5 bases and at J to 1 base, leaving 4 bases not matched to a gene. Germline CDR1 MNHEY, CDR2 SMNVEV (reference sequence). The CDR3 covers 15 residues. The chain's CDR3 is CASSISGMNTGELFF. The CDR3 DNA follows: TGTGCCAGCAGTATAAGCGGGATGAACACCGGGGAGCTGTTTTTT.

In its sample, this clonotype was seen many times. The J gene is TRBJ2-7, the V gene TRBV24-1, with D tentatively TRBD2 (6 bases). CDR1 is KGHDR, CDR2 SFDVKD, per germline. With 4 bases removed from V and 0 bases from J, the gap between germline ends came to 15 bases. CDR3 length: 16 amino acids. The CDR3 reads CATSEAGHGGSYEQYF. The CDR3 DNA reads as TGTGCCACCAGTGAAGCCGGTCACGGGGGCTCCTACGAGCAGTACTTC.

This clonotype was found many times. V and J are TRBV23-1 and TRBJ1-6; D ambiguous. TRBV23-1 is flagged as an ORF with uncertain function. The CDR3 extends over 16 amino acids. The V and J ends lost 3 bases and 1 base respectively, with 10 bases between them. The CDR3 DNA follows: TGCGCCAGCAGTCACAAAGGGTCTTCCTATAATTCACCCCTCCACTTT. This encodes CASSHKGSSYNSPLHF.

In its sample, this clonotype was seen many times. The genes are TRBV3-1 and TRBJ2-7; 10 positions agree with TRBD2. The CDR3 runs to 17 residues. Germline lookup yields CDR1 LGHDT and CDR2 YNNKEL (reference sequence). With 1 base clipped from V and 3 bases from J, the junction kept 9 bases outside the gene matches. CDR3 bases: TGTGCCAGCAGCCAAGCGGCTTTTAGCGGGAGGCTCTACGAGCAGTACTTC. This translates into CASSQAAFSGRLYEQYF.

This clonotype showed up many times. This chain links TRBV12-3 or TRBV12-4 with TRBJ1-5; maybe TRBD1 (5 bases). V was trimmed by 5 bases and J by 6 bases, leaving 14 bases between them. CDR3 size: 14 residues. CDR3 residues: CASSQTVVGQPQHF. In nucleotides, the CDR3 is TGTGCCAGCAGTCAGACAGTCGTGGGTCAGCCCCAGCATTTT.

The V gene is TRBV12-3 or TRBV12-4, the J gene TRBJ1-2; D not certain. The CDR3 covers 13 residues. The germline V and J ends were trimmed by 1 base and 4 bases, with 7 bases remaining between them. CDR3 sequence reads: CASSLGLGYGYTF. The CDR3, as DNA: TGTGCCAGCAGTTTAGGTCTCGGCTATGGCTACACCTTC.

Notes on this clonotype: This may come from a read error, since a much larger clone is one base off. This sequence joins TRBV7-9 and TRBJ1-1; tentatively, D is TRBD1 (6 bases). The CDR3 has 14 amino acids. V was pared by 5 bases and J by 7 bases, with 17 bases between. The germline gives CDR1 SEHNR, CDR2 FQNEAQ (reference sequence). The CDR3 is CASSQGRGVSEAFF. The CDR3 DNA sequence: TGTGCCAGCAGCCAGGGGCGAGGGGTCAGTGAAGCTTTCTTT.

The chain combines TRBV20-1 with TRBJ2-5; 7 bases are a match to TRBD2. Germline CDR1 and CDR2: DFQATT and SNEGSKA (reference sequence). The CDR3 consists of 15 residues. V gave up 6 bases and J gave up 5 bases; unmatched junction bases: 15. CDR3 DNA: TGCAGTGCCCACCAAGCGGGAAGGATGGGGGAGACCCAGTACTTC. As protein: CSAHQAGRMGETQYF.

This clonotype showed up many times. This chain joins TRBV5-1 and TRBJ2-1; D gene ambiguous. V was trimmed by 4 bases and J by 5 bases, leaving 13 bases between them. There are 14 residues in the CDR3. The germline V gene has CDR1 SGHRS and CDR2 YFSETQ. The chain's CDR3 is CASSLGSYHNEQFF. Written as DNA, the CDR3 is TGCGCCAGCAGCCTGGGATCCTATCACAATGAGCAGTTCTTC.